This T cell receptor beta chain was identified during a study of cytomegalovirus exposure and HLA in healthy donors. Study overall: Out of roughly 170 million T cells, an earlier analysis found roughly 110 million unique TCR beta sequences in total. The study's findings and limits: With later analysis, a missense DCLRE1C variant became linked to TCR beta V- and J-gene trimming. Earlier findings revealed that most TCR beta V segments proved productive either about 90% or about 30% of the time.

Both 60 Vbeta primers and 13 Jbeta primers went into the PCR. The data were produced by immunoSEQ multiplex PCR, yet TCRdb's version contains in-frame clones alone and is incomplete. The table lists about 140,000 clones, roughly 78% of them singletons. Of note for this clone: Its antigen is not identified.

J gave up 3 bases and V 4 bases, and 11 bases lay outside the gene matches. CDR3 length equals 16 residues. Looked up from germline, CDR1 is MGHRA and CDR2 is YSYEKL. The TCR originated in a man aged 25-40 years in good health and CMV-seronegative. The sample consisted of PBMCs. This chain uses TRBV4-1 with TRBJ2-7; TRBD2 matches at 8 bases. The CDR3 protein is CASSPEGAGDNYEQYF. CDR3 bases: TGCGCCAGCAGCCCCGAGGGAGCGGGAGATAACTACGAGCAGTACTTC.